Listed below are T cell receptor beta chains from one sample, sequenced in a study of blood T cell repertoires in COVID-19. TCRdb's copy holds only in-frame clones and misses some; the assay was immunoSEQ multiplex PCR. This sample has about 100,000 clones, with approximately 89% found just once. Source material: peripheral blood. The source is a man between 50 and 59 years old with active COVID-19. Each CDR3 is given with its conserved first and last residue. A D gene is named only where the DNA matches it firmly. Clone sizes are given selectively: once, few, many, or a class where the clone is expanded.

d_gene	v_gene	j_gene	abundance	CDR3aa	CDR3nt
TRBD1	TRBV11-2	TRBJ1-5	NA	CASSLGQGVYQPQHF	TGTGCCAGCAGCTTAGGGCAGGGGGTCTATCAGCCCCAGCATTTT
TRBD2	TRBV9	TRBJ2-3	NA	CASSAVAGGGTDTQYF	TGTGCCAGCAGCGCAGTAGCGGGAGGGGGCACAGATACGCAGTATTTT
TRBD2	TRBV11-3	TRBJ2-1	NA	CASSPIAGSSYNEQFF	TGTGCCAGCAGCCCGATAGCGGGGAGCTCCTACAATGAGCAGTTCTTC
NA	TRBV24-1	TRBJ1-2	NA	CATSAGSYGYTF	TGTGCCACCAGTGCGGGGTCCTATGGCTACACCTTC
TRBD1	TRBV5-1	TRBJ1-2	NA	CASSFGQGSYGYTF	TGCGCCAGCAGCTTTGGACAGGGGAGCTATGGCTACACCTTC
TRBD2	TRBV11-3	TRBJ2-2	NA	CASSFSLAGDTGELFF	TGTGCCAGCAGCTTTAGTCTAGCGGGGGACACCGGGGAGCTGTTTTTT
TRBD1	TRBV6-5	TRBJ1-1	NA	CASSFGTGPEVAEAFF	TGTGCCAGCAGTTTCGGGACAGGCCCGGAGGTGGCTGAAGCTTTCTTT
NA	TRBV6-5	TRBJ1-2	once	CASSGVLFGGYTF	TGTGCCAGCAGCGGAGTGCTTTTTGGTGGCTACACCTTC
TRBD1	TRBV19	TRBJ2-7	NA	CASSPGQVTYEQYF	TGTGCCAGTAGCCCGGGACAGGTGACCTACGAGCAGTACTTC
NA	TRBV5-1	TRBJ2-3	NA	CASSLSEDTQYF	TGCGCCAGCAGCTTATCAGAAGATACGCAGTATTTT
TRBD1	TRBV6-5	TRBJ1-2	NA	CASTYQQGNYGYTF	TGTGCCAGCACTTATCAACAGGGGAACTATGGCTACACCTTC
NA	TRBV5-1	TRBJ1-5	NA	CASSPTGGQPQHF	TGCGCCAGCAGCCCCACGGGTGGTCAGCCCCAGCATTTT
TRBD1	TRBV6-5	TRBJ1-6	NA	CASSYGTDRLSPLHF	TGTGCCAGCAGTTACGGGACAGACCGTTTGTCACCCCTCCACTTT
NA	TRBV6-5	TRBJ1-4	NA	CASSYYPATNEKLFF	TGTGCCAGCAGTTACTACCCGGCAACTAATGAAAAACTGTTTTTT
TRBD1	TRBV6-6	TRBJ2-1	NA	CASTPGDRGIEQFF	TGTGCCAGCACCCCAGGGGACAGGGGTATTGAGCAGTTCTTC
TRBD1	TRBV4-1	TRBJ2-7	NA	CASSQADRSEQYF	TGCGCCAGCAGCCAAGCGGACAGGTCTGAGCAGTACTTC
TRBD1	TRBV10-3	TRBJ2-7	NA	CAISVGTGMVGEQYF	TGTGCCATCAGTGTAGGGACAGGGATGGTTGGCGAGCAGTACTTC
TRBD1	TRBV24-1	TRBJ1-2	NA	CATSDGQGIGGYTF	TGTGCCACCAGTGATGGACAGGGAATAGGTGGCTACACCTTC
NA	TRBV5-1	TRBJ2-2	NA	CASSLTRVENTGELFF	TGCGCCAGCAGCTTGACCCGCGTCGAGAACACCGGGGAGCTGTTTTTT
NA	TRBV27	TRBJ2-3	NA	CASSFRDTTNTQYF	TGTGCCAGCAGTTTCCGGGACACTACCAATACGCAGTATTTT
NA	TRBV19	TRBJ1-1	NA	CASSPGQNTEAFF	TGTGCCAGTAGCCCGGGACAGAACACTGAAGCTTTCTTT
NA	TRBV2	TRBJ1-5	NA	CASSEWGGDNQPQHF	TGTGCCAGCAGTGAATGGGGGGGTGACAATCAGCCCCAGCATTTT
NA	TRBV3-1/TRBV3-2	TRBJ2-5	NA	CASSQDVFSGSQTQYF	TGTGCCAGCAGCCAAGATGTCTTTAGCGGTAGCCAGACCCAGTACTTC
NA	TRBV7-9	TRBJ2-2	NA	CASSLLGSGSEELFF	TGTGCCAGCAGCTTATTGGGGTCTGGGAGCGAGGAGCTGTTTTTT
TRBD1	TRBV5-5	TRBJ1-2	few	CASSPTGGAIGYTF	TGTGCCAGCAGCCCGACAGGGGGCGCGATTGGCTACACCTTC
NA	TRBV6-5	TRBJ1-1	NA	CASGWRRTAFF	TGTGCCAGCGGGTGGAGGCGGACGGCTTTCTTT
NA	TRBV6-5	TRBJ1-5	once	CASSYGRGNQPQHF	TGTGCCAGCAGTTACGGGAGGGGTAACCAGCCCCAGCATTTT
TRBD2	TRBV27	TRBJ2-1	NA	CASSFRLAGGNEQFF	TGTGCCAGCAGTTTTAGGCTAGCGGGGGGTAATGAGCAGTTCTTC
NA	TRBV11-2	TRBJ2-2	NA	CASSSRLAGELFF	TGTGCCAGCAGCTCTCGACTAGCCGGGGAGCTGTTTTTT
TRBD1	TRBV13	TRBJ1-1	NA	CASSHGQGNTEAFF	TGTGCCAGCAGCCACGGACAGGGTAACACTGAAGCTTTCTTT
NA	TRBV2	TRBJ2-6	NA	CASRTEMAGANVLTF	TGTGCCAGCAGGACTGAAATGGCTGGGGCCAACGTCCTGACTTTC
NA	TRBV21-1	TRBJ1-2	NA	CASRGQGEVAYGYTF	TGTGCCAGCCGCGGACAGGGGGAGGTAGCCTATGGCTACACCTTC
TRBD2	TRBV9	TRBJ2-5	NA	CASSVSGTHQETQYF	TGTGCCAGCAGCGTTAGCGGGACTCACCAAGAGACCCAGTACTTC
NA	TRBV2	TRBJ1-4	NA	CASTTPGATNEKLFF	TGTGCCAGCACTACCCCAGGGGCAACTAATGAAAAACTGTTTTTT
TRBD1	TRBV9	TRBJ1-1	NA	CASSPRQGNTEAFF	TGTGCCAGCAGCCCGCGACAGGGAAACACTGAAGCTTTCTTT
NA	TRBV9	TRBJ2-3	NA	CASSVAGGWTDTQYF	TGTGCCAGCAGCGTAGCAGGGGGGTGGACAGATACGCAGTATTTT
NA	TRBV11-2	TRBJ2-7	NA	CATGQHYEQYF	TGTGCCACAGGACAGCACTACGAGCAGTACTTC
NA	TRBV9	TRBJ2-1	NA	CASSPQLWEVSYNEQFF	TGTGCCAGCAGCCCCCAACTGTGGGAGGTGTCCTACAATGAGCAGTTCTTC
TRBD1	TRBV5-1	TRBJ2-5	once	CASSYGGTGGETQYF	TGCGCCAGCAGCTACGGAGGGACAGGGGGGGAGACCCAGTACTTC
NA	TRBV21-1	TRBJ2-3	NA	CASSKLGRSTDTQYF	TGTGCCAGCAGCAAACTAGGCAGAAGCACAGATACGCAGTATTTT
NA	TRBV11-2	TRBJ1-2	NA	CASSLVSYYGYTF	TGTGCCAGCAGCTTAGTTAGTTACTATGGCTACACCTTC
TRBD1	TRBV11-2	TRBJ2-7	NA	CASSFGQGGAYEQYF	TGTGCCAGCAGCTTCGGACAGGGGGGGGCCTACGAGCAGTACTTC
NA	TRBV5-1	TRBJ1-1	NA	CASSLARGLTNEAFF	TGCGCCAGCAGCTTGGCCCGGGGTCTAACGAATGAAGCTTTCTTT
TRBD2	TRBV5-1	TRBJ2-1	NA	CASSQAGVIYNEQFF	TGCGCCAGCAGCCAAGCGGGGGTCATCTACAATGAGCAGTTCTTC
NA	TRBV5-1	TRBJ2-2	NA	CASSSGHDIETGELFF	TGCGCCAGCAGCTCGGGACACGACATCGAAACCGGGGAGCTGTTTTTT
TRBD1	TRBV6-1	TRBJ2-7	NA	CASSDGQGFYEQYF	TGTGCCAGCAGTGACGGACAGGGTTTCTACGAGCAGTACTTC